Listed below are T cell receptor beta chains from one sample, sequenced in a study of blood T cell repertoires in COVID-19. Measured with immunoSEQ multiplex PCR; TCRdb has only the in-frame clones, and not every one. The repertoire holds about 180,000 clones, with under 85% as singletons. The source material was peripheral blood. The receptors here all came from a woman between 65 and 79 years old with COVID-19, enrolled during active disease. Both conserved end residues are part of each CDR3. D genes are given only for firm matches.

TRBJ2-7,TRBD2,TRBV6-2/TRBV6-3,TGTGCCAGCAGTCTAGCGGGAGGAACCTACGAGCAGTACTTC,CASSLAGGTYEQYF
TRBJ1-5,NA,TRBV7-2,TGTGCCAGCAGCTTAGAGTCAGGGTTAGGTAATCAGCCCCAGCATTTT,CASSLESGLGNQPQHF
TRBJ1-5,NA,TRBV15,TGTGCCACCAGCAGAGGGACAGTCAATCAGCCCCAGCATTTT,CATSRGTVNQPQHF
TRBJ2-2,TRBD2,TRBV27,TGTGCCAGCAGCCGACCGGGGGGAGCCGGGGAGCTGTTTTTT,CASSRPGGAGELFF
TRBJ1-2,TRBD1,TRBV20-1,TGCAGTGCTAGTCCGACAGGGGACTTTAACTATGGCTACACCTTC,CSASPTGDFNYGYTF
TRBJ2-7,TRBD2,TRBV28,TGTGCCAGCAGTCCCCCCCGACTAGCAAAAATCTCCTACGAGCAGTACTTC,CASSPPRLAKISYEQYF
TRBJ2-1,NA,TRBV27,TGTGCCAGCAGCTTTGCGGGATCGCTCTACAATGAGCAGTTCTTC,CASSFAGSLYNEQFF
TRBJ1-5,TRBD1,TRBV19,TGTGCCAGTAGTAGGGTCCAAGGGACAGTAGATCAGCCCCAGCATTTT,CASSRVQGTVDQPQHF
TRBJ1-1,NA,TRBV7-6,TGTGCCAGCCTGGGGGGGAACACTGAAGCTTTCTTT,CASLGGNTEAFF
TRBJ2-3,TRBD1,TRBV19,TGTGCCAGTAGTAACTCAGGGGGCTTAGTGGATACGCAGTATTTT,CASSNSGGLVDTQYF
TRBJ2-3,TRBD2,TRBV5-1,TGCGCCAGCAGCTTGACCGGGGGACTAGCGGGAGATACGCAGTATTTT,CASSLTGGLAGDTQYF
TRBJ2-1,TRBD2,TRBV7-2,TGTGCCAGCAGCTTTAGGTTTAGCGGGATCGACAATGAGCAGTTCTTC,CASSFRFSGIDNEQFF
TRBJ1-1,TRBD1,TRBV4-2,TGTGCCAGCAGCCCTGAGAGGGGGCGCTTGGCTGAAGCTTTCTTT,CASSPERGRLAEAFF
TRBJ2-1,TRBD2,TRBV18,TGTGCCAGCTCACCACGGGTCCGCGGGAGCTCCTACAATGAGCAGTTCTTC,CASSPRVRGSSYNEQFF